These T cell receptor beta chains were read from a single sample in a study of T cells in Graves' hyperthyroidism and ophthalmopathy. Via MiXCR, TCRdb re-called the multiplex PCR reads, giving one row per CDR3 protein. Counted here are about 350,000 distinct CDR3 sequences, over 15% occurring once; the ten biggest clones make up 3% to 4%. Sequences were obtained from blood. These receptors were taken from a young woman with Graves' hyperthyroidism. CDR3s include the opening cysteine and the closing phenylalanine or tryptophan. A D gene is named only where the DNA matches it firmly. Where a row states a size, it is once, few, many or the class of an expanded clone; other rows omit it.

size	D	V	J	CDR3	DNA
NA	TRBD1	TRBV12-3/TRBV12-4	TRBJ1-1	CASSFTGGDTEAFF	TGTGCCAGCAGTTTCACAGGGGGAGACACTGAAGCTTTCTTT
many	TRBD2	TRBV4-1	TRBJ2-7	CASSQLAGRYEQYF	TGCGCCAGCAGCCAACTAGCGGGGCGCTACGAGCAGTACTTC
many	NA	TRBV11-2	TRBJ1-2	CASSFGRTDGYTF	TGTGCCAGCAGCTTTGGCAGAACAGATGGCTACACCTTC
NA	NA	TRBV29-1	TRBJ2-7	CSVETRDTPSYEQYF	TGCAGCGTTGAAACTAGGGACACCCCCTCCTACGAGCAGTACTTC
many	NA	TRBV20-1	TRBJ2-7	CSVRAGAEYEQYF	TGCAGTGTCAGAGCTGGGGCCGAGTACGAGCAGTACTTC
many	NA	TRBV2	TRBJ2-5	CASSDNQQETQYF	TGTGCCAGCAGTGACAACCAACAAGAGACCCAGTACTTC
many	TRBD1	TRBV10-3	TRBJ1-1	CAISAYITGGLSAEAFF	TGTGCCATCAGTGCATACATTACAGGGGGTTTGAGCGCTGAAGCTTTCTTT
NA	NA	TRBV2	TRBJ2-5	CASTRIGKETQYF	TGTGCCAGCACTAGGATCGGCAAAGAGACCCAGTACTTC
many	TRBD1	TRBV6-5	TRBJ1-2	CASSYSWAGQGKYGYTF	TGTGCCAGCAGTTACTCCTGGGCCGGACAGGGGAAATATGGCTACACCTTC
many	NA	TRBV28	TRBJ2-7	CASSQDQGRVVYEQYF	TGTGCCAGCAGCCAAGATCAGGGGAGAGTAGTCTACGAGCAGTACTTC
NA	TRBD1	TRBV6-1	TRBJ2-2	CASRIGTGSSGELFF	TGTGCCAGCAGAATCGGGACAGGGTCTTCAGGGGAGCTGTTTTTT
NA	TRBD2	TRBV12-3/TRBV12-4	TRBJ2-3	CASNREDFTDTQYF	TGTGCCAGCAACCGGGAGGACTTCACAGATACGCAGTATTTT
NA	NA	TRBV15	TRBJ2-3	CATSRLGGILGTDTQYF	TGTGCCACCAGCCGCCTAGGAGGGATCCTCGGCACAGATACGCAGTATTTT
many	TRBD1	TRBV2	TRBJ1-5	CASSRGQGSPGAQHF	TGTGCCAGCAGCCGGGGACAGGGTAGTCCCGGAGCCCAGCATTTT
many	TRBD1	TRBV5-1	TRBJ1-1	CASSLEDRGEAFF	TGCGCCAGCAGCTTGGAGGACAGGGGTGAAGCTTTCTTT
many	NA	TRBV12-3/TRBV12-4	TRBJ2-2	CASSFSEGTGELFF	TGTGCCAGCAGTTTCAGCGAAGGCACCGGGGAGCTGTTTTTT
many	NA	TRBV6-2/TRBV6-3	TRBJ2-2	CASSGEGQITGELFF	TGTGCCAGCAGTGGGGAGGGACAGATCACCGGGGAGCTGTTTTTT
many	NA	TRBV6-5	TRBJ2-7	CASTEDPGYEQYF	TGTGCCAGCACGGAGGACCCGGGCTACGAGCAGTACTTC
many	NA	TRBV30	TRBJ1-5	CAWSGGVNQPQHF	TGTGCCTGGAGTGGGGGCGTCAATCAGCCCCAGCATTTT
few	TRBD1	TRBV20-1	TRBJ1-5	CSATGTGDQPQHF	TGCAGTGCTACCGGGACAGGCGACCAGCCCCAGCATTTT
NA	NA	TRBV5-1	TRBJ2-2	CASSLAHRQYTGELFF	TGCGCCAGCAGCTTGGCCCACCGGCAGTACACCGGGGAGCTGTTTTTT
many	NA	TRBV20-1	TRBJ1-1	CSARDWGGNTEAFF	TGCAGTGCTAGAGATTGGGGAGGGAACACTGAAGCTTTCTTT
many	NA	TRBV27	TRBJ1-2	CASSLSDSSYGYTF	TGTGCCAGCAGTTTATCTGACAGTTCCTATGGCTACACCTTC
NA	NA	TRBV20-1	TRBJ1-2	CSAGNRESDYTF	TGCAGTGCTGGAAACCGGGAGTCGGACTACACCTTC
many	NA	TRBV15	TRBJ1-1	CATSRHSWDTEAFF	TGTGCCACCAGCAGACATTCCTGGGACACTGAAGCTTTCTTT
many	TRBD1	TRBV27	TRBJ1-1	CASSLWTGGTEAFF	TGTGCCAGCAGTCTTTGGACAGGGGGAACTGAAGCTTTCTTT
many	TRBD1	TRBV28	TRBJ1-1	CASSSGGRMNTEAFF	TGTGCCAGCAGTTCAGGGGGGCGGATGAACACTGAAGCTTTCTTT
many	NA	TRBV6-5	TRBJ2-7	CASSYSTGNQEQYF	TGTGCCAGCAGTTACTCGACGGGAAACCAAGAGCAGTACTTC
many	NA	TRBV28	TRBJ1-2	CASSSTPFRGFYGYTF	TGTGCCAGCAGTTCTACCCCCTTCCGCGGTTTCTATGGCTACACCTTC
many	TRBD1	TRBV12-3/TRBV12-4	TRBJ1-5	CASSPTGVGNQPQHF	TGTGCCAGCAGCCCGACAGGGGTAGGCAATCAGCCCCAGCATTTT
many	TRBD1	TRBV5-4	TRBJ1-1	CASSFRGLSEAFF	TGTGCCAGCAGCTTCAGGGGGCTCTCCGAAGCTTTCTTT
many	NA	TRBV2	TRBJ1-2	CASSEARRGQDGYTF	TGTGCCAGCAGTGAAGCCCGGCGGGGGCAGGATGGCTACACCTTC
many	TRBD2	TRBV4-1	TRBJ2-5	CASSQKLVAGGRETQYF	TGCGCCAGCAGCCAAAAGCTTGTAGCGGGGGGGCGCGAGACCCAGTACTTC
NA	NA	TRBV7-3	TRBJ2-4	CASSLTPRASPSPLIAKNIQYF	TGTGCCAGCAGCTTAACCCCACGGGCCTCTCCCTCCCCTCTGATAGCCAAAAACATTCAGTACTTC
many	NA	TRBV3-1	TRBJ1-2	CASSPQQEGYGYTF	TGTGCCAGCAGCCCGCAACAGGAAGGATATGGCTACACCTTC